What follows is one TCR beta chain and its context. Its antigen is still unknown. The sample originates from a study of blood T cells in healthy people across ages. A sample-barcoded 5' primer and a J-beta primer mix were used in a second PCR of roughly 7 to 11 cycles. MiXCR was run by TCRdb on the 5' RACE reads, yielding one entry per CDR3 protein. The repertoire consists of approximately 1.5 million distinct CDR3 sequences, with 42% occurring once and the leading ten covering over 3.5%. The study, taken as a whole, reports: The study found TCR beta diversity correlated strongly with naive T cell percentage. The study found more naive CD4+ cells and higher diversity in long-lived than aged donors.

Per the germline V gene, CDR1 is SGHDN and CDR2 is FVKESK. This CDR3 is 15 amino acids long. The germline V and J ends were trimmed by 1 base and 3 bases, with 12 bases remaining between them. The people who gave samples were healthy Caucasians from Russia, aged roughly 6 to 95. The extraction recovered at least 5.5 micrograms of total RNA per sample. This sequence was found in a woman aged 18-29 years in good health. Source material: blood. This chain joins TRBV14 and TRBJ1-1; D possibly corresponds to TRBD1 (6 bases). The CDR3 DNA reads TGTGCCAGCAGCCAAGGGGGCAGGGGTTACACTGAAGCTTTCTTT. Translation gives CASSQGGRGYTEAFF.